The 25 T cell receptor beta chains presented below share a single source sample, sequenced in a study of shared clonotypes between healthy human individuals. Only CD45RO-negative cells positively selected for CCR7 counted as naive CD8 cells, so terminally differentiated effector memory CD45RA+ cells were excluded. Generated by immunoSEQ multiplex PCR, the TCRdb table keeps only in-frame clones and is missing some. The table lists about 2 million clones, roughly 95% of them singletons. The sequencing sample was made of naive CD8+ T cells sorted from blood. Receptors were obtained from a man between 18 and 35 years old in good health.

The chain carries TRBV10-3 and TRBJ2-7, with 8 bases fitting TRBD1. The junction had 6 bases not matched to a gene; V was cut back by 10 bases and J by 1 base. CDR1 is ENHRY and CDR2 is SYGVKD in the germline V gene. There are 13 residues in the CDR3. CDR3 protein: CATGTGVSYEQYF. CDR3 sequence (DNA): TGTGCCACCGGGACAGGAGTGTCCTACGAGCAGTACTTC.

The chain joins TRBV9 to TRBJ2-3, with TRBD2 as a possible D gene (6 bases). The CDR3 runs 15 residues. Germline loops: CDR1 SGDLS, CDR2 YYNGEE. The V gene lost 4 bases and the J gene lost 6 bases, with 18 bases spanning the gap. CDR3 coding DNA: TGTGCCAGCAGCCCCTTTAGCGGCGCCGGTGATACGCAGTATTTT. As protein: CASSPFSGAGDTQYF.

This sequence joins TRBV28 and TRBJ1-2; 8 bases map to TRBD1. The CDR3 consists of 13 residues. CDR1 is MDHEN and CDR2 is SYDVKM in the germline V gene. The junction had 3 bases not matched to a gene; V was cut back by 1 base and J by 8 bases. The DNA of the CDR3 is TGTGCCAGCAGTTTATTGACAGGGGTAGGCTACACCTTC. Encoded protein: CASSLLTGVGYTF.

The chain uses TRBV7-9 and TRBJ1-6; the D gene is possibly TRBD1 (5 bases). CDR1 SEHNR and CDR2 FQNEAQ come from the germline V gene (reference sequence). The CDR3 runs 15 residues. V lost 5 bases, J lost 3 bases, and 11 bases lay in between. The CDR3: CASSEGTFYNSPLHF. The DNA of the CDR3 is TGTGCCAGCAGCGAAGGGACTTTCTATAATTCACCCCTCCACTTT. The whole variable domain, filled in from reference TRBV7-9 and TRBJ1-6, reads DTGVSQNPRHKITKRGQNVTFRCDPISEHNRLYWYRQTLGQGPEFLTYFQNEAQLEKSRLLSDRFSAERPKGSFSTLEIQRTEQGDSAMYLCASSEGTFYNSPLHFGNGTRLTVT.

The CDR3 nucleotides read TGTGCAAGTCGCCCCCTTGAGGACCCCCCTGAAGCTTTCTTT. The encoded protein is CASRPLEDPPEAFF. The rearrangement joins TRBV12-2 to TRBJ1-1. TRBV12-2 is labeled a pseudogene. The CDR3 length is 14 residues.

This chain joins TRBV10-3 and TRBJ2-2, with D perhaps matching TRBD1 (5 bases). From germline, CDR1 is ENHRY and CDR2 SYGVKD. Trimming shortened V by 2 bases and J by 7 bases, and 17 bases separated the two germline ends. This CDR3 contains 16 residues. CDR3 nucleotide sequence: TGTGCCATCAGTGAGGGGGCAGGGATGGTTCACGGGGAGCTGTTTTTT. This translates into CAISEGAGMVHGELFF.

Points on this clone: Other DNA sequences in the same sample also yield this CDR3. V is TRBV19 and J is TRBJ1-1; TRBD1 is a possible D gene (5 bases). CDR3 length: 13 residues. Germline V gives CDR1 LNHDA, CDR2 SQIVND (reference sequence). The V end was cut by 3 bases, the J end by 5 bases, with 10 bases between. Here the CDR3 DNA reads TGTGCCAGTAGTATTGCAGGGTCTACTGAAGCTTTCTTT. It is translated as CASSIAGSTEAFF.

The chain has TRBV6-5 and TRBJ2-1; D perhaps matches TRBD2 (5 bases). The CDR3 consists of 15 residues. V was shortened by 6 bases and J by 4 bases, with 16 bases between the two germline ends. Germline V gene sequence: CDR1 MNHEY, CDR2 SVGAGI. The CDR3 reads CASSPPGGPYNEQFF. CDR3 in DNA: TGTGCCAGCAGCCCCCCCGGAGGACCGTACAATGAGCAGTTCTTC.

The V and J genes are TRBV6-1 and TRBJ1-4, with D maybe TRBD1 (6 bases). V lost 1 base and J 4 bases, leaving 16 bases between the germline ends. The CDR3 is 17 residues long. CDR1 and CDR2 (germline): MNHNS, SASEGT. The CDR3 DNA reads as TGTGCCAGCAGTGAAGTACCAGGGGAGGGGATTAATGAAAAACTGTTTTTT. Its translation: CASSEVPGEGINEKLFF.

The J gene is TRBJ2-2, the V gene TRBV4-3, with D possibly TRBD2 on 6 matching bases. V was shortened by 3 bases and J by 1 base, with 18 bases between the two germline ends. CDR1 is LGHNA and CDR2 is YSLEER in the germline V gene. This CDR3 is 18 amino acids long. In nucleotides, the CDR3 is TGCGCCAGCAGCCAGGTGGGGGGTATTGGGCTGAACACCGGGGAGCTGTTTTTT. Encoded protein: CASSQVGGIGLNTGELFF.

The V gene is TRBV5-4, the J gene TRBJ2-3; 10 positions agree with TRBD2. CDR3 length: 18 residues. Germline trimming cut 0 bases from V and 6 bases from J; bases unmatched to any gene: 13. Germline lookup yields CDR1 SGHNT and CDR2 YYREEE (reference sequence). As DNA, the CDR3 is TGTGCCAGCAGCTTGGTACCCGGGACTAGCGCTGATCGGGATACGCAGTATTTT. It yields the protein CASSLVPGTSADRDTQYF.

This sequence joins TRBV18 and TRBJ1-3; 10 bases map to TRBD1. Germline values: CDR1 KGHSH, CDR2 LQKENI. This CDR3 is built from 15 residues. The J segment lost 10 bases and the V segment lost 2 bases, leaving 8 bases of the junction unmatched. The CDR3 region is CASSPDGQGVPTIYF. CDR3 nucleotide sequence: TGTGCCAGCTCACCAGACGGACAGGGGGTTCCTACCATATATTTT.

The chain recombines TRBV7-9 with TRBJ1-1; D ambiguous. The germline V and J ends were trimmed by 0 bases and 2 bases, with 10 bases remaining between them. The CDR3 totals 15 residues. Per germline, CDR1 SEHNR and CDR2 FQNEAQ (reference sequence). The CDR3 coding sequence is TGTGCCAGCAGCTTAGCTCCAACGGGAAACACTGAAGCTTTCTTT. Residues: CASSLAPTGNTEAFF.

The chain recombines TRBV27 with TRBJ2-7; D is possibly TRBD2 (5 bases). V was clipped by 8 bases and J by 3 bases, with 8 bases between them. The CDR3 is 11 residues long. Germline-derived CDR1 and CDR2 are MNHEY and SMNVEV (reference sequence). CDR3 DNA: TGTGCCAGCGGACTCCTCTACGAGCAGTACTTC. Translated: CASGLLYEQYF.

This rearrangement joins TRBV4-1 to TRBJ1-5, with no clear D. Trimming pared 1 base from V and 6 bases from J, leaving 10 bases between. This CDR3 is 14 amino acids long. Germline V lookup: CDR1 MGHRA, CDR2 YSYEKL. In DNA form, the CDR3 reads TGCGCCAGCAGCCAAGTCGGAGGGTTTCAGCCCCAGCATTTT. Translated: CASSQVGGFQPQHF.

V and J are TRBV2 and TRBJ2-5, with 11 bases matching TRBD2. This CDR3 has 16 residues. With V trimmed by 1 base and J by 4 bases, 5 bases remained unmatched. Per the germline V gene, CDR1 is SNHLY and CDR2 is FYNNEI. CDR3 nucleotides: TGTGCCAGCAGTGAAGAGATAGCGGGAGGGTTAGAGACCCAGTACTTC. It encodes CASSEEIAGGLETQYF.

This clone occurred a few times. J is TRBJ1-1 and V is TRBV18; no definite D call. CDR1 and CDR2 (germline): KGHSH, LQKENI. V shed 3 bases and J shed 2 bases, with 4 bases lying between them. The CDR3 length is 12 residues. CDR3 protein: CASSPRNTEAFF. The DNA for the CDR3 is TGTGCCAGCTCACCTCGCAACACTGAAGCTTTCTTT.

This clone was picked up one time. CDR3 in amino acids: CASSLGFPGTGELFF. The DNA for the CDR3 is TGTGCCAGCAGTTTAGGATTTCCCGGGACCGGGGAGCTGTTTTTT. This chain connects TRBV28 to TRBJ2-2, with D uncertain. Germline-derived CDR1 and CDR2 are MDHEN and SYDVKM. The CDR3 runs to 15 residues. The V end was cut by 2 bases, the J end by 5 bases, with 12 bases between.

The CDR3 nucleotides read TGTGCCAGCAGTTCGCCGGGGGCCCATGAGCAGTTCTTC. It specifies CASSSPGAHEQFF. V usage is TRBV6-1 and J usage is TRBJ2-1; the D gene could be TRBD1 or TRBD2 (6 bases each). The CDR3 totals 13 residues. V was trimmed by 5 bases and J by 8 bases, leaving 13 bases between them. CDR1 and CDR2 (germline): MNHNS, SASEGT.

The CDR3 nucleotides are TGTGCCATCAGTGAGTCGCGGGGGGCCCCTTCTTACGAGCAGTACTTC. Protein sequence: CAISESRGAPSYEQYF. The rearrangement uses TRBV10-3 and TRBJ2-7; 8 nucleotides match TRBD2. Trimming took 0 bases from V and 4 from J; bases not matched to a gene: 8. In germline, CDR1 is ENHRY, CDR2 SYGVKD. The CDR3 contains 16 residues.

The CDR3 DNA sequence: TGTGCCAGCAGCTTATTAGAAACATGGGGGAACCCTGGAAACACCATATATTTT. Residues: CASSLLETWGNPGNTIYF. The genes are TRBV7-9 and TRBJ1-3, with D perhaps matching TRBD1 (5 bases). This CDR3 has 18 residues. In germline, CDR1 is SEHNR, CDR2 FQNEAQ (reference sequence). Trimming shortened V by 2 bases and J by 2 bases, and 19 bases separated the two germline ends.

V usage is TRBV4-3 and J usage is TRBJ2-7; unclear D gene. This CDR3 is built from 15 residues. Trimming left V 0 bases short and J 2 bases short, with 11 bases between. The germline CDR1 and CDR2 sequences are LGHNA and YSLEER. The CDR3 region has the DNA TGCGCCAGCAGCCAAGAAGGAGCTGGCCCCTACGAGCAGTACTTC. Its translation: CASSQEGAGPYEQYF.

V gene TRBV13 combines with J gene TRBJ2-7, with 9 bases matching TRBD1. The CDR3 totals 15 residues. The junction had 5 bases not matched to a gene; V was cut back by 3 bases and J by 2 bases. From germline, CDR1 is PRHDT and CDR2 FYEKMQ (reference sequence). CDR3 loop: CASSFRDRAAYEQYF. The DNA for the CDR3 is TGTGCCAGCAGCTTCCGGGACAGGGCAGCCTACGAGCAGTACTTC.

This chain connects TRBV9 to TRBJ2-1; D gene unclear. Trimming cost V 1 base and J 6 bases, with 14 bases left between them. The CDR3 length is 15 residues. The V gene's germline CDR1 is SGDLS and CDR2 YYNGEE. CDR3 sequence (DNA): TGTGCCAGCAGCGTACATCTGGTCAGTGGCAATGAGCAGTTCTTC. Encoded protein: CASSVHLVSGNEQFF.

This clone was seen once. This chain uses TRBV7-9 with TRBJ2-7; 12 bases match TRBD1. Germline V gives CDR1 SEHNR, CDR2 FQNEAQ (reference sequence). The ends lost 6 bases at V and 6 bases at J; junction bases unmatched: 12. This CDR3 region has 16 residues. CDR3 coding DNA: TGTGCCAGCAGTTTCTCGGGGACAGGGGGCGCGGGCGAGCAGTACTTC. Translated: CASSFSGTGGAGEQYF.